This passage covers 5 T cell receptor beta chains from one sample sequenced in a study of graft-versus-host responses after intestinal transplantation. Here immunoSEQ multiplex PCR was the method, and the copy in TCRdb shows in-frame clones only, minus some. The data show some 41,000 clones, under 90% seen once. Sequencing was performed on PBMCs, taken 267 days after transplant. The receptors were sampled from a human patient who received an intestinal transplant, so some T cells may come from the graft donor.

The V and J genes are TRBV19 and TRBJ2-1; 9 bases map to TRBD1. V dropped 7 bases and J dropped 6; count of bases not matched to a gene: 7. CDR1 LNHDA and CDR2 SQIVND come from the germline V gene (reference sequence). This CDR3 region has 14 residues. The CDR3 DNA sequence: TGTGCCAGTACCACGACAGGGGGGGGCAATGAGCAGTTCTTC. It encodes CASTTTGGGNEQFF.

CDR3 sequence reads: CASSLVGGSYNEQFF. In DNA form, the CDR3 reads TGCGCCAGCAGCTTGGTGGGTGGGTCCTACAATGAGCAGTTCTTC. V and J are TRBV5-1 and TRBJ2-1; D ambiguous. V lost 0 bases and J 1 base, leaving 8 bases between the germline ends. There are 15 residues in the CDR3. Germline CDR1 and CDR2: SGHRS and YFSETQ.

The V gene is TRBV15, the J gene TRBJ2-7, with 12 bases lining up with TRBD2. From germline, CDR1 is LNHNV and CDR2 YYDKDF (reference sequence). Trimming cost V 4 bases and J 2 bases; bases outside gene matches: 3. The CDR3 extends over 15 amino acids. CDR3 DNA sequence: TGTGCCACCAGCAAAGGACTAGCGGGGACCTACGAGCAGTACTTC. Translating it yields CATSKGLAGTYEQYF.

The rearrangement links TRBV4-2 to TRBJ2-3, with D tentatively TRBD2 (6 bases). Deletions cut 0 bases from V and 0 bases from J, with 13 bases between. CDR3 length equals 17 residues. Germline V gives CDR1 LGHNA, CDR2 YNFKEQ. The CDR3 region is CASSQEQAGKSTDTQYF. Written as DNA, the CDR3 is TGTGCCAGCAGCCAAGAGCAAGCGGGTAAAAGCACAGATACGCAGTATTTT.

The gene calls are TRBV4-1 and TRBJ2-7; no clear D gene. The CDR3 is 13 amino acids. Germline V lookup: CDR1 MGHRA, CDR2 YSYEKL. The V gene lost 1 base and the J gene lost 3 bases, with 7 bases spanning the gap. The CDR3 nucleotides read TGCGCCAGCAGCCAAGGTCTACTCTACGAGCAGTACTTC. Translated: CASSQGLLYEQYF.